These 10 T cell receptor beta chains came from one sample sequenced in a study of blood T cell repertoires in COVID-19. The data were produced by immunoSEQ multiplex PCR, yet TCRdb's version contains in-frame clones alone and is incomplete. Among 300,000 to 400,000 clones, 85% to 90% were seen once, and the ten largest hold around 0.91%. The sample was PBMCs or T cells enriched from blood (not recorded which). These receptors were taken from a woman under 40 with acute COVID-19.

This clone has just a few counts. The rearrangement uses TRBV5-1 and TRBJ2-2, with D unresolved. The CDR3 has 13 amino acids. Trimming took off 7 bases at V and 4 bases at J, with 11 bases between the two ends. CDR1 is SGHRS and CDR2 is YFSETQ in the germline V gene. CDR3 amino acids: CASGLVITGELFF. The CDR3 region has the DNA TGCGCCAGCGGGCTTGTGATCACCGGGGAGCTGTTTTTT. The variable domain in full, completed from reference TRBV5-1 and TRBJ2-2, reads KAGVTQTPRYLIKTRGQQVTLSCSPISGHRSVSWYQQTPGQGLQFLFEYFSETQRNKGNFPGRFSGRQFSNSRSEMNVSTLELGDSALYLCASGLVITGELFFGEGSRLTVL.

V usage is TRBV9 and J usage is TRBJ1-6; D remains ambiguous. Germline V gene sequence: CDR1 SGDLS, CDR2 YYNGEE. V shed 0 bases and J shed 1 base, with 5 bases lying between them. The length of the CDR3 is 15 residues. CDR3 DNA sequence: TGTGCCAGCAGCGTAGGGGAGTCCTATAATTCACCCCTCCACTTT. This codes for CASSVGESYNSPLHF.

This rearrangement joins TRBV2 to TRBJ1-1; D may be TRBD1 (6 bases). The CDR3 length is 14 residues. Germline lookup yields CDR1 SNHLY and CDR2 FYNNEI. V lost 9 bases, J lost 3 bases, and 17 bases lay in between. DNA of the CDR3: TGTGCCAGGGTACAGGGATCGGCGGACACTGAAGCTTTCTTT. This sequence encodes CARVQGSADTEAFF.

The rearrangement joins TRBV2 to TRBJ2-2; D uncertain. This CDR3 has 16 residues. Per germline, CDR1 SNHLY and CDR2 FYNNEI. Trimming stripped 4 bases from V and 1 base from J, with 13 bases between. Here the CDR3 DNA reads TGTGCCAGCAGTGGTTTACCACCGGGGAACACCGGGGAGCTGTTTTTT. Translated, it gives CASSGLPPGNTGELFF.

In this sample, this clone turned up once. This chain uses TRBV5-1 with TRBJ1-5; tentatively, D is TRBD1 (5 bases). The CDR3 is made up of 15 amino acids. The germline gives CDR1 SGHRS, CDR2 YFSETQ. Trimming removed 0 bases from V and 0 bases from J, with 7 bases in between. The CDR3 is CASSLDGGSNQPQHF. In nucleotides, the CDR3 is TGCGCCAGCAGCTTGGACGGGGGTAGCAATCAGCCCCAGCATTTT.

V is TRBV10-3 and J is TRBJ1-2, with TRBD1 as a possible D gene (5 bases). CDR1 and CDR2 (germline): ENHRY, SYGVKD. The V and J ends lost 2 bases and 4 bases respectively, with 23 bases between them. The CDR3 runs to 18 residues. CDR3 bases: TGTGCCATCAGTGAGGGGTTGACGGAGGGGTATCGGGCCTATGGCTACACCTTC. This gives the protein CAISEGLTEGYRAYGYTF.

The genes are TRBV30 and TRBJ1-3, with 8 bases fitting TRBD1. Germline assignment: CDR1 GTSNPN and CDR2 SVGIG (reference sequence). Trimming cost V 2 bases and J 2 bases; bases outside gene matches: 2. This CDR3 contains 14 residues. The DNA of the CDR3 is TGTGCCTGGAGTTGGGACAGGACTGGAAACACCATATATTTT. Its translation is CAWSWDRTGNTIYF.

The CDR3 coding sequence is TGTGCCAGCAGTCAAGGCCCGGGGGAGAGATACGAGCAGTACTTC. Translating it yields CASSQGPGERYEQYF. The V call is TRBV2, the J call TRBJ2-7; maybe TRBD2 (6 bases). The germline gives CDR1 SNHLY, CDR2 FYNNEI. The V and J ends lost 5 bases and 4 bases respectively, with 18 bases between them. The CDR3 covers 15 residues. Complete variable domain (other parts from reference TRBV2 and TRBJ2-7): EPEVTQTPSHQVTQMGQEVILRCVPISNHLYFYWYRQILGQKVEFLVSFYNNEISEKSEIFDDQFSVERPDGSNFTLKIRSTKLEDSAMYFCASSQGPGERYEQYFGPGTRLTVT.

The chain employs TRBV18 and TRBJ1-1, with TRBD1 matching over 9 bases. Germline CDR1 KGHSH, CDR2 LQKENI. The CDR3 is 16 residues long. Trimming at V came to 0 bases and at J to 3 bases, leaving 5 bases not matched to a gene. The CDR3 DNA reads as TGTGCCAGCTCACCACCGACAGGGGGGGTTGACACTGAAGCTTTCTTT. This codes for CASSPPTGGVDTEAFF.

This chain links TRBV7-8 with TRBJ2-7; tentatively, D is TRBD1 (5 bases). Germline V gene sequence: CDR1 SGHVS, CDR2 FQNEAQ. Deletions cut 5 bases from V and 3 bases from J, with 14 bases between. The CDR3 runs to 14 residues. In DNA form, the CDR3 reads TGTGCCAGCAGCGCGCTGACAGCTTTCTACGAGCAGTACTTC. Its protein is CASSALTAFYEQYF.